The source of this TCR beta chain is a study of spatial heterogeneity in lung cancer. About the study: PBMC samples from follow-up, where available, were sequenced a median of roughly 2 years after resection. Detected beta-chain sequences consistently exceeded alpha-chain sequences.

As to time point: blood at routine non-recurrence follow-up after resection. TCRs were sequenced from unsorted whole RNA of tumor, nontumor lung or PBMC. The CDR3 contains 15 residues. V gave up 0 bases and J gave up 2 bases, with 11 bases separating them. Per germline, CDR1 MNHEY and CDR2 SVGAGI. TCRdb itself ran the 5' RACE reads through MiXCR, one entry per CDR3 protein. The sample has around 30,000 distinct CDR3 sequences; around 5.8% are singletons. The source material was PBMCs, sampled at follow-up. This chain joins TRBV6-5 and TRBJ2-7, with TRBD1 as a possible D gene (5 bases). The sequence was obtained from a male donor with early-stage non-small cell lung cancer. Here the CDR3 reads CASSYSNRFAYEQYF. The CDR3 DNA reads TGTGCCAGCAGTTACTCGAACAGGTTCGCCTACGAGCAGTACTTC.